This TCR beta chain was captured by sequencing in a study of CD8 T cells in Susac syndrome. The multiple sclerosis controls were treatment-naive patients affected by stable or active relapsing-remitting disease. CD8+ and CD4+ T cells were negatively isolated; TEMRA cells were FACS-enriched. Trimming at V came to 6 bases and at J to 6 bases, leaving 8 bases not matched to a gene. The CDR3 has 14 amino acids. Germline-derived CDR1 and CDR2 are MDHEN and SYDVKM. When the RNA was reverse transcribed, random hexamers were used with an input of about 0.5 to 1 ug. TCR beta CDR3 was amplified by immunoSEQ covering 54 Vbeta and 13 Jbeta. TCRdb re-derived calls from the immunoSEQ multiplex PCR reads in MiXCR, one entry per CDR3 protein. The sample holds 200,000 to 300,000 distinct CDR3 sequences; 93% are singletons and the top ten take around 0.072%. In regard to this clonotype: Its antigen is undetermined.

Study-wide results and caveats: As the study acknowledged, the number of individuals in its TCR sequencing and HLA analysis was relatively small.

This sequence joins TRBV28 and TRBJ2-5, with 9 bases fitting TRBD1. Sequencing was done on a sample of CD4+ T cells from PBMCs. The TCR was taken from a human donor with multiple sclerosis. CDR3 sequence (DNA): TGTGCCAGCAGCCGGGGACAGGGAAGAAAGACCCAGTACTTC. Translated: CASSRGQGRKTQYF.